The 19 T cell receptor beta chains below come from one sample, sequenced in a study of blood T cell repertoires in COVID-19. Only in-frame clones appear in the TCRdb table, and some are missing; sequencing was by immunoSEQ multiplex PCR. The sample records 150,000 to 200,000 clones, 87% being singletons. The specimen sequenced was peripheral blood. The receptors come from a man aged 60 to 75 with active or convalescent COVID-19.

V is TRBV9 and J is TRBJ2-1; 9 nucleotides line up with TRBD1. This CDR3 region has 17 residues. V lost 3 bases and J lost 7; bases outside the gene matches: 14. The germline V gene has CDR1 SGDLS and CDR2 YYNGEE. For the CDR3, the DNA is TGTGCCAGCAGCGCCCCCCGGAGGGACAGGGTATCAAATGAGCAGTTCTTC. Protein: CASSAPRRDRVSNEQFF. Filled out from reference TRBV9 and TRBJ2-1, the complete variable domain reads DSGVTQTPKHLITATGQRVTLRCSPRSGDLSVYWYQQSLDQGLQFLIQYYNGEERAKGNILERFSAQQFPDLHSELNLSSLELGDSALYFCASSAPRRDRVSNEQFFGPGTRLTVL.

The J gene is TRBJ1-4, the V gene TRBV19; D is uncertain. Deletions cut 6 bases from V and 0 bases from J, with 14 bases between. CDR3 length: 16 amino acids. Germline V CDR1 and CDR2: LNHDA, SQIVND (reference sequence). CDR3 sequence reads: CASSQAPSATNEKLFF. The CDR3 DNA reads TGTGCCAGTAGCCAAGCCCCCTCCGCAACTAATGAAAAACTGTTTTTT.

This clone was observed a few times. J is TRBJ1-1 and V is TRBV2; no clear D gene. CDR1 is SNHLY, CDR2 FYNNEI, per germline. The CDR3 loop spans 13 amino acids. The ends were cut back, 6 bases at V and 1 base at J, with 9 bases in the middle. The CDR3 nucleotides read TGTGCCAGCAGGACACAATCGAACACTGAAGCTTTCTTT. Translated: CASRTQSNTEAFF.

The chain recombines TRBV7-9 with TRBJ1-3; possibly TRBD1 for D (5 bases). V lost 8 bases and J lost 0, with 11 bases in between. Germline V gene lookup returns CDR1 SEHNR and CDR2 FQNEAQ (reference sequence). The CDR3 contains 14 residues. The CDR3 DNA reads TGTGCCAGCGGGGGGGACCGCTCTGGAAACACCATATATTTT. Protein sequence: CASGGDRSGNTIYF.

This clone is a singleton in its sample. The V gene is TRBV4-1, the J gene TRBJ2-7; TRBD1 matches 7 bases. CDR1 and CDR2 (germline): MGHRA, YSYEKL. Germline trimming cut 2 bases from V and 0 bases from J; bases unmatched to any gene: 4. This CDR3 has 15 amino acids. The CDR3: CASSQWDSRSYEQYF. CDR3 in DNA: TGCGCCAGCAGCCAATGGGACAGTCGCTCCTACGAGCAGTACTTC.

This clone was seen more than once but under ten times. This chain connects TRBV6-5 to TRBJ1-2; 9 bases map to TRBD1. The germline CDR1 and CDR2 sequences are MNHEY and SVGAGI. The V gene end was trimmed by 6 bases and the J gene end by 4 bases; junction bases not matched to a gene: 9. This CDR3 is 15 amino acids long. This CDR3 is CASRARPGQGYGYTF. CDR3 bases: TGTGCCAGCAGGGCACGCCCGGGACAGGGCTATGGCTACACCTTC.

This clone was detected only once. The chain couples TRBV19 to TRBJ2-2; 12 nucleotides line up with TRBD1. Germline V gene sequence: CDR1 LNHDA, CDR2 SQIVND (reference sequence). Losses at the gene ends were 5 bases for V and 7 bases for J; bases not matched to a gene: 5. The CDR3 runs 15 residues. For the CDR3, the DNA is TGTGCCAGTAGTCCGCGGGACAGGGGGCACGGGGAGCTGTTTTTT. The encoded protein is CASSPRDRGHGELFF.

CDR3 bases: TGCAGCGTCATCGGGAGTTCTAACTATGGCTACACCTTC. Encoded protein: CSVIGSSNYGYTF. The J gene is TRBJ1-2, the V gene TRBV29-1; the D is unclear. The V end lost 6 bases, the J end lost 0 bases, and 11 bases lay between the germline ends. Germline CDR1 SQVTM, CDR2 ANQGSEA. The length of the CDR3 is 13 residues. The complete variable domain, with remaining parts taken from reference TRBV29-1 and TRBJ1-2, reads SAVISQKPSRDICQRGTSLTIQCQVDSQVTMMFWYRQQPGQSLTLIATANQGSEATYESGFVIDKFPISRPNLTFSTLTVSNMSPEDSSIYLCSVIGSSNYGYTFGSGTRLTVV.

The CDR3 is CASSLAWTGNSGANVLTF. The DNA of the CDR3 is TGTGCCAGCAGCTTGGCGTGGACAGGGAACTCTGGGGCCAACGTCCTGACTTTC. The V call is TRBV5-5, the J call TRBJ2-6, with TRBD1 matching over 8 bases. The CDR3 runs 18 residues. Germline trimming cut 0 bases from V and 0 bases from J; bases unmatched to any gene: 5. Per germline, CDR1 SGHKS and CDR2 YYEKEE (reference sequence).

The V and J genes are TRBV6-5 and TRBJ1-5; TRBD1 might be the D (6 bases). With 11 bases removed from V and 6 bases from J, the gap between germline ends came to 11 bases. Germline V gene sequence: CDR1 MNHEY, CDR2 SVGAGI. The CDR3 length is 11 residues. As DNA, the CDR3 is TGTGCCCAACCCAGGGGTCAGCCCCAGCATTTT. Its translation is CAQPRGQPQHF.

V and J are TRBV5-1 and TRBJ1-2, with 7 bases matching TRBD1. J gave up 4 bases and V 0 bases, and 6 bases lay outside the gene matches. Germline V CDR1 and CDR2: SGHRS, YFSETQ. The CDR3 sequence is 15 residues long. The CDR3 DNA sequence: TGCGCCAGCAGCTTGGAGGGGGCCGAATTCTATGGCTACACCTTC. Its translation is CASSLEGAEFYGYTF.

The V and J genes are TRBV18 and TRBJ2-5; 7 nucleotides line up with TRBD1. Germline V gene lookup returns CDR1 KGHSH and CDR2 LQKENI. Germline trimming cut 5 bases from V and 5 bases from J; bases unmatched to any gene: 5. This CDR3 has 13 residues. The CDR3 protein is CASSTGQAETQYF. CDR3 sequence (DNA): TGTGCCAGCTCAACTGGACAGGCGGAGACCCAGTACTTC.

The chain recombines TRBV6-5 with TRBJ1-5; weak D call: TRBD1 (5 bases). From germline, CDR1 is MNHEY and CDR2 SVGAGI. Trimming stripped 0 bases from V and 4 bases from J, with 10 bases between. This CDR3 spans 15 amino acids. The CDR3 DNA reads as TGTGCCAGCAGTTACTCGTGGCAGGGTAATCAGCCCCAGCATTTT. This gives the protein CASSYSWQGNQPQHF.

The chain combines TRBV11-2 with TRBJ1-2; D is ambiguous. V shed 1 base and J shed 1 base, with 16 bases lying between them. The CDR3 spans 17 residues. The germline V gene encodes CDR1 SGHAT and CDR2 FQNNGV. CDR3 sequence (DNA): TGTGCCAGCAGCTTAGGACATTCAATGCCCGTTAACTATGGCTACACCTTC. Translated: CASSLGHSMPVNYGYTF.

This clone was picked up one time. The chain combines TRBV2 with TRBJ1-3; the D gene is possibly TRBD1 (5 bases). This CDR3 has 15 amino acids. V gave up 8 bases and J gave up 0 bases, with 14 bases separating them. CDR1 SNHLY and CDR2 FYNNEI come from the germline V gene. CDR3 region: CASGASGNSGNTIYF. In DNA form, the CDR3 reads TGTGCCAGCGGGGCGTCCGGAAACTCTGGAAACACCATATATTTT.

The chain uses TRBV5-4 and TRBJ1-3, with TRBD1 identical over 12 bases. Germline V gene data show CDR1 as SGHNT and CDR2 as YYREEE (reference sequence). The CDR3 spans 18 residues. The junction had 10 bases not matched to a gene; V was cut back by 3 bases and J by 3 bases. The CDR3 bases are TGTGCCAGCAGCTCGCAACCGGGACAGGGGGCGAGTGGAAACACCATATATTTT. It is translated as CASSSQPGQGASGNTIYF.

V usage is TRBV27 and J usage is TRBJ2-6; 8 nucleotides agree with TRBD1. This CDR3 region has 20 residues. J lost 3 bases, V lost 3 bases, and 16 bases had no gene match. Looked up from germline, CDR1 is MNHEY and CDR2 is SMNVEV (reference sequence). CDR3 sequence (DNA): TGTGCCAGCAGTTTCGAGTTCCCGGACAGGGCGCCTCGTGGGGCCAACGTCCTGACTTTC. Translation gives CASSFEFPDRAPRGANVLTF.

DNA of the CDR3: TGTGCCAGCAGCGTCTCAACCGGGACTAGCGGGGGCTTAGATACGCAGTATTTT. This gives the protein CASSVSTGTSGGLDTQYF. V and J are TRBV9 and TRBJ2-3; TRBD2 matches at 14 bases. With V trimmed by 2 bases and J by 5 bases, 10 bases remained unmatched. This CDR3 comprises 18 residues. Germline V CDR1 and CDR2: SGDLS, YYNGEE.

The chain has TRBV6-1 and TRBJ1-2; 7 nucleotides line up with TRBD1. V shed 4 bases, J shed 8 bases, and the junction held 16 bases outside the gene matches. CDR1 is MNHNS and CDR2 is SASEGT in the germline V gene. This CDR3 has 16 amino acids. CDR3 protein: CASSGVWTGAVGGYTF. CDR3 nucleotides: TGTGCCAGCAGTGGGGTCTGGACAGGCGCTGTGGGGGGCTACACCTTC.